This T cell receptor beta chain was recorded in a study of beta chain features in type 1 diabetes. The sequenced template was cDNA made from the entire isolated RNA. Some clones are missing from TCRdb's copy, which holds only in-frame ones; the method was immunoSEQ multiplex PCR. Among 200,000 to 250,000 clones listed, 13% to 15% were seen once. The V gene's germline CDR1 is MNHEY and CDR2 SVGAGI. This CDR3 has 14 amino acids. V dropped 6 bases and J dropped 0; count of bases not matched to a gene: 3. This clonotype was sampled from a woman aged 40 to 50 in good health. What was sequenced was naive CD4+ T cells from blood. The chain uses TRBV6-5 and TRBJ1-1, with 8 bases matching TRBD1. CDR3 sequence (DNA): TGTGCCAGCAGGCGACAGGGGATGAACACTGAAGCTTTCTTT. This gives the protein CASRRQGMNTEAFF.